This T cell receptor (beta chain) came from a study of T cells in Graves' hyperthyroidism and ophthalmopathy. Across the whole study: The initial diagnosis was the point when peripheral blood was collected, ahead of any treatment.

Study-level results: Most thyroid clonotypes expanded above 0.001 appeared in blood too. Ophthalmopathy got predicted by the model a median about 6.5 months before its onset. Researchers report that a 13 V-J model separated ophthalmopathy from stable hyperthyroidism.

This clonotype was seen more than once but under ten times. Its antigen is unidentified. V lost 7 bases, J lost 0 bases, and 9 bases lay in between. From germline, CDR1 is LNHDA and CDR2 SQIVND (reference sequence). The length of the CDR3 is 13 residues. RNA transcripts yielded amplified TCR beta CDR3 regions. HTBI primers were the set used in a first-round RT-PCR of the TCR CDR3. TCRdb re-derived calls from the multiplex PCR reads in MiXCR, one entry per CDR3 protein. The sample carries 250,000 to 400,000 distinct CDR3 sequences, roughly 15% recorded once. Sequencing was done on a sample of blood. The chain combines TRBV19 with TRBJ1-1; D gene uncertain. This TCR derives from a woman aged 35 to 49 with Graves' ophthalmopathy. DNA of the CDR3: TGTGCCAGTAAGGAACACCTGAACACTGAAGCTTTCTTT. It encodes CASKEHLNTEAFF.